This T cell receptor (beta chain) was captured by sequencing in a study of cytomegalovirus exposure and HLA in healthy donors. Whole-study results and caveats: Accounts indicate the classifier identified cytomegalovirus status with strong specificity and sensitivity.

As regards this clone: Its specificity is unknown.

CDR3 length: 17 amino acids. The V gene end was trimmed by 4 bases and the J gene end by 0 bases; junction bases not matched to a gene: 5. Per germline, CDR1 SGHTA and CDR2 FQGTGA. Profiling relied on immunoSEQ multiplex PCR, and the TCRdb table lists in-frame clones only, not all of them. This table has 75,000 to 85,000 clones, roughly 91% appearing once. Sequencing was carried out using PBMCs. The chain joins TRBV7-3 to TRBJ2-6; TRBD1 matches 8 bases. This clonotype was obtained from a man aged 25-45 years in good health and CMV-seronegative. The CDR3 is CASSYPGQDSGANVLTF. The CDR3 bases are TGTGCCAGCAGCTATCCGGGACAGGACTCTGGGGCCAACGTCCTGACTTTC.